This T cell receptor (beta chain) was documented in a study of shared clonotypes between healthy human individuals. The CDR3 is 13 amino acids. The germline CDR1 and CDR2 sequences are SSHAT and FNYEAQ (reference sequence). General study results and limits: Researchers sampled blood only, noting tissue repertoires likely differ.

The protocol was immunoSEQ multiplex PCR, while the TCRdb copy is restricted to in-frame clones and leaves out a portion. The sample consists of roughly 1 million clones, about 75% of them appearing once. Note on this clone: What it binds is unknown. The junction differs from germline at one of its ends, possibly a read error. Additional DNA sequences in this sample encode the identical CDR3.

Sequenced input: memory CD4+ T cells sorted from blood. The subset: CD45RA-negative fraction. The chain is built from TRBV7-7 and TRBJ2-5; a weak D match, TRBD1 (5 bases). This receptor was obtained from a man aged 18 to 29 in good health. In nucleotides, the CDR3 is TGTGCTAGCAGCACAGGACCCAAGGAGACCCAGTACTTC. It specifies CASSTGPKETQYF.